The rows below give T cell receptor beta chains drawn from one sample of a study of T cell repertoires in cytomegalovirus infection. TCRdb re-called the reads with MiXCR, one entry per CDR3 protein. Among about 360,000 distinct CDR3 sequences listed, about a sixth were seen once. Sequenced: PBMCs. All receptors derive from a human donor in good health (CMV status not recorded). Some clones in this sample may be carry-over from other donors' samples. Each CDR3 is given with its conserved first and last residue. The D gene is left open where the match is weak. Expanded clones get a size class; other rows say once, few or many, or leave the size out.

CDR3 protein | CDR3 DNA | D gene | J gene | V gene | clone size
CASSQDNAALSGPQHF | TGCGCCAGCAGCCAAGATAACGCGGCTCTTAGTGGGCCCCAGCATTTT | - | TRBJ1-5 | TRBV4-1 | -
CSARGGFGNQPQHF | TGCAGTGCTAGGGGAGGATTCGGCAATCAGCCCCAGCATTTT | - | TRBJ1-5 | TRBV20-1 | -
CASSVRTGEETQYF | TGTGCCAGCAGCGTAAGGACAGGGGAAGAGACCCAGTACTTC | TRBD1 | TRBJ2-5 | TRBV5-4 | -
CASSIWTGIDNQPQHF | TGTGCCAGCAGTATCTGGACAGGTATCGACAATCAGCCCCAGCATTTT | TRBD1 | TRBJ1-5 | TRBV6-6 | -
CASSPPPGGGKTQYF | TGTGCCAGCAGCCCCCCCCCAGGGGGCGGGAAGACCCAGTACTTC | TRBD1 | TRBJ2-5 | TRBV7-2 | many
CASSLALRQGVSEQFF | TGCGCCAGCAGCTTGGCCTTGCGACAGGGAGTCAGCGAGCAGTTCTTC | TRBD1 | TRBJ2-1 | TRBV5-1 | many
CASSYFSLRGGYFGYTF | TGTGCCAGCAGTTACTTTTCCCTCCGGGGGGGCTATTTTGGCTACACCTTC | - | TRBJ1-2 | TRBV6-5 | -
CASSLSGQGPTEAFF | TGTGCCAGCAGTTTATCGGGACAGGGGCCCACTGAAGCTTTCTTT | TRBD1 | TRBJ1-1 | TRBV27 | -
CASSHRDSSSPPFNEQFF | TGCGCCAGCAGTCACCGAGACAGTAGTTCTCCCCCGTTTAATGAGCAGTTCTTC | - | TRBJ2-1 | TRBV23-1 | few
CASSLAGGTASYEQYF | TGTGCCAGCAGCTTAGCGGGGGGGACGGCCTCCTACGAGCAGTACTTC | TRBD2 | TRBJ2-7 | TRBV7-2 | many
CASRKTDRFRLSGNTIYF | TGTGCCAGTAGGAAAACCGACAGGTTTCGCCTCTCTGGAAACACCATATATTTT | - | TRBJ1-3 | TRBV19 | -
CASSYGGSYRQPQHF | TGTGCCAGCAGTTACGGCGGTTCCTATCGGCAGCCCCAGCATTTT | - | TRBJ1-5 | TRBV6-2/TRBV6-3 | few
CASSLQLEGEKLFF | TGTGCCAGCAGTTTGCAATTGGAGGGTGAAAAACTGTTTTTT | - | TRBJ1-4 | TRBV12-3/TRBV12-4 | few
CASSFGPVLDSPLHF | TGTGCCAGCAGCTTCGGCCCAGTACTCGATTCACCCCTCCACTTT | - | TRBJ1-6 | TRBV5-5 | few
CASSYSTSGNQETQYF | TGCGCCAGCAGCTATTCGACTAGCGGAAACCAAGAGACCCAGTACTTC | TRBD2 | TRBJ2-5 | TRBV5-1 | few
CASSLGVQGRGYNEQFF | TGTGCCAGCAGCTTAGGGGTGCAGGGGAGGGGTTACAATGAGCAGTTCTTC | - | TRBJ2-1 | TRBV11-2 | many
CSPTPDGETQYF | TGCAGCCCGACGCCCGACGGGGAGACCCAGTACTTC | - | TRBJ2-5 | TRBV29-1 | few
CASSQRQGGYGYTF | TGTGCCAGCAGCCAGCGACAGGGGGGCTATGGCTACACCTTC | TRBD1 | TRBJ1-2 | TRBV7-2 | many
CASMAVGGSYEQYF | TGTGCCAGCATGGCGGTAGGGGGAAGCTACGAGCAGTACTTC | - | TRBJ2-7 | TRBV7-2 | many
CASSEWGGSGTEAFF | TGTGCCAGCAGTGAGTGGGGGGGTTCTGGGACTGAAGCTTTCTTT | - | TRBJ1-1 | TRBV6-5 | -
CASSTLTGGDAQPQHF | TGTGCCAGTAGTACATTGACAGGGGGCGATGCACAGCCCCAGCATTTT | TRBD1 | TRBJ1-5 | TRBV19 | -
CAISGGQNNQPQHF | TGTGCCATCAGTGGTGGTCAGAACAATCAGCCCCAGCATTTT | - | TRBJ1-5 | TRBV10-3 | many
CASSATSPYEQYF | TGTGCCAGCAGTGCGACTAGTCCCTACGAGCAGTACTTC | - | TRBJ2-7 | TRBV2 | -
CASSQAWGNTIYF | TGTGCCAGCAGCCAAGCTTGGGGAAACACCATATATTTT | - | TRBJ1-3 | TRBV3-1 | few
CASSFDRQFF | TGTGCCAGCAGCTTTGACCGGCAGTTCTTC | - | TRBJ2-1 | TRBV7-2 | many
CASRRIGRKNIQYF | TGCGCCAGCAGGCGGATTGGGAGGAAAAACATTCAGTACTTC | - | TRBJ2-4 | TRBV5-1 | few
CASSSGPSGNTIYF | TGTGCCAGCAGTTCAGGACCTTCTGGAAACACCATATATTTT | - | TRBJ1-3 | TRBV2 | -
CASRPAPGDTQYF | TGTGCCAGCAGGCCTGCTCCCGGGGATACGCAGTATTTT | - | TRBJ2-3 | TRBV7-2 | many
CASTRPGNTDTQYF | TGTGCCAGCACCCGACCAGGAAACACAGATACGCAGTATTTT | - | TRBJ2-3 | TRBV27 | -
CASSFGAGGPDEQFF | TGTGCCAGCAGCTTCGGGGCGGGAGGGCCGGATGAGCAGTTCTTC | TRBD2 | TRBJ2-1 | TRBV7-9 | many
CASSLYLAATYEQYF | TGTGCCAGCAGCTTATACCTAGCGGCCACCTACGAGCAGTACTTC | TRBD2 | TRBJ2-7 | TRBV11-2 | -
CDSKGFSEKLFF | TGTGACAGCAAAGGGTTTTCCGAAAAACTGTTTTTT | - | TRBJ1-4 | TRBV2 | -
CASSLVGLAYPSSYNEQFF | TGTGCCAGCAGCTTAGTTGGACTAGCTTACCCGAGCTCCTACAATGAGCAGTTCTTC | TRBD2 | TRBJ2-1 | TRBV7-2 | many
CASSPRRTRSIDEQFF | TGTGCCAGCAGCCCGCGCCGGACTAGGTCGATCGATGAGCAGTTCTTC | TRBD2 | TRBJ2-1 | TRBV5-5 | few
CAWSLGLYTEAFF | TGTGCCTGGAGTCTGGGTCTGTACACTGAAGCTTTCTTT | - | TRBJ1-1 | TRBV30 | once
CASRPLRGPSYNSPLHF | TGTGCCAGCAGACCGCTCCGGGGGCCCTCCTATAATTCACCCCTCCACTTT | - | TRBJ1-6 | TRBV7-2 | many
CSANGATSGFQTRDYEQYF | TGCAGTGCTAATGGAGCGACTAGCGGGTTTCAAACCAGAGACTACGAGCAGTACTTC | TRBD2 | TRBJ2-7 | TRBV20-1 | -
CASSLRDLSGGYTF | TGTGCCAGCAGCTTACGGGACCTATCGGGGGGCTACACCTTC | - | TRBJ1-2 | TRBV7-2 | -
CASSLRPSGPQETQYF | TGTGCCAGCAGTTTAAGGCCTAGCGGGCCCCAAGAGACCCAGTACTTC | TRBD2 | TRBJ2-5 | TRBV27 | -
CASSEADGYEQYF | TGTGCCAGCAGTGAAGCGGACGGCTACGAGCAGTACTTC | - | TRBJ2-7 | TRBV6-1 | many
CASPRGPLTYEQYF | TGTGCCAGCCCGCGGGGTCCCCTCACCTACGAGCAGTACTTC | - | TRBJ2-7 | TRBV19 | many
CASSQEPPGQGFWSEQYF | TGCGCCAGCAGCCAAGAGCCCCCGGGACAGGGGTTCTGGAGCGAGCAGTACTTC | TRBD1 | TRBJ2-7 | TRBV4-3 | -
CASGEQFF | TGTGCTTCCGGGGAGCAGTTCTTC | - | TRBJ2-1 | TRBV19 | few
CASSNTGELFF | TGTGCCAGCAGTAACACCGGGGAGCTGTTTTTT | - | TRBJ2-2 | TRBV12-3/TRBV12-4 | many
CASRDRAFEAFF | TGTGCCAGCAGGGACAGGGCCTTTGAAGCTTTCTTT | TRBD1 | TRBJ1-1 | TRBV27 | -
CASSSPARGNTLRNEQFF | TGCGCCAGCAGCTCCCCCGCTAGGGGGAATACCCTTCGGAATGAGCAGTTCTTC | - | TRBJ2-1 | TRBV5-1 | few
CSAREGRGLGEAFF | TGCAGTGCTAGAGAGGGCAGGGGGCTAGGTGAAGCTTTCTTT | TRBD1 | TRBJ1-1 | TRBV20-1 | -
CASSYRNPPQETQYF | TGTGCCAGCAGTTACAGGAATCCCCCCCAAGAGACCCAGTACTTC | - | TRBJ2-5 | TRBV6-6 | many
CASREQASATEAFF | TGTGCCAGCAGAGAACAGGCTAGTGCCACTGAAGCTTTCTTT | - | TRBJ1-1 | TRBV12-3/TRBV12-4 | -
CASTKGDRNYGYTF | TGTGCCAGCACTAAAGGAGACAGAAACTATGGCTACACCTTC | - | TRBJ1-2 | TRBV28 | many
CASSSKYYGYTF | TGTGCCAGTAGCTCCAAGTACTATGGCTACACCTTC | - | TRBJ1-2 | TRBV19 | -
CASSKAGGILTDTQYF | TGTGCCAGCAGCAAGGCGGGGGGAATTCTCACAGATACGCAGTATTTT | TRBD2 | TRBJ2-3 | TRBV25-1 | many